The entry below gives a single T cell receptor (beta chain) sequence along with its context. Antigen unknown. This CDR3 contains 15 residues. Trimming stripped 2 bases from V and 2 bases from J, with 12 bases between. The germline gives CDR1 SGHVS, CDR2 FNYEAQ. This sample is drawn from a study of cytomegalovirus exposure and HLA in healthy donors. Study-level information: There were 88 million or so unique TCRs (from HLA-typed donors) in an early data release.

A multiplex PCR was run with 60 Vbeta primers and 13 Jbeta primers. Profiling relied on immunoSEQ multiplex PCR, and the TCRdb table lists in-frame clones only, not all of them. The sample shows approximately 100,000 clones, about 70% of them seen only once. Study-wide results and limits: According to reports, the classifier identified cytomegalovirus status with high specificity and sensitivity. Fewer N-insertions (relative to the roughly 720-donor mean) were reportedly seen in an Asian-associated ancestry cluster in a later analysis.

The V gene is TRBV7-6, the J gene TRBJ2-5; D may be TRBD2 (6 bases). Sequencing input: PBMCs. The source is a man aged 50 or older in good health and CMV-seropositive. The CDR3 region is CASSLSSGEQETQYF. The CDR3 bases are TGTGCCAGCAGCTTAAGCTCGGGGGAACAAGAGACCCAGTACTTC. Using reference TRBV7-6 and TRBJ2-5 for the parts outside the CDR3, the full variable domain is GAGVSQSPRYKVTKRGQDVALRCDPISGHVSLYWYRQALGQGPEFLTYFNYEAQQDKSGLPNDRFSAERPEGSISTLTIQRTEQRDSAMYRCASSLSSGEQETQYFGPGTRLLVL.